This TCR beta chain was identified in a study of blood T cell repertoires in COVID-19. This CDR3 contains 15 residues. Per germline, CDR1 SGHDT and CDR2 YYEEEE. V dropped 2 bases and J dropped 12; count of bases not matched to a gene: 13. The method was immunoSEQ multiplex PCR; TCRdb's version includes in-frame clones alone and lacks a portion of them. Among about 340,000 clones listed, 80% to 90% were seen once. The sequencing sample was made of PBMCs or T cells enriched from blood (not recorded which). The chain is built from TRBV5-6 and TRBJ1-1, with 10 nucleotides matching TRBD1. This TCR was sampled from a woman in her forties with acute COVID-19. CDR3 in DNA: TGTGCCAGCAGCTTCAGGGGGACAGGGGAGAGGGAATCTTTCTTT. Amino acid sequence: CASSFRGTGERESFF.